Shown below are 28 T cell receptor beta chains from a single sample sequenced in a study of blood T cell repertoires in COVID-19. The method was immunoSEQ multiplex PCR; TCRdb's version includes in-frame clones alone and lacks a portion of them. Among 270,000 or so clones, about 91% were seen once, and the ten largest hold 2.8%. Sequenced sample: PBMCs or T cells enriched from blood (not recorded which). The receptors here all came from a man aged 35 to 55 who had been exposed to COVID-19.

This rearrangement joins TRBV10-1 to TRBJ1-4; D is unresolved. The CDR3 spans 15 residues. V was clipped by 6 bases and J by 8 bases, with 19 bases between them. CDR1 and CDR2 (germline): WNHNN, SYGVQD (reference sequence). CDR3 amino acids: CASRVRARVREKLFF. DNA of the CDR3: TGCGCCAGCAGAGTAAGAGCGCGGGTTCGAGAAAAACTGTTTTTT.

The CDR3 sequence is CASSFGTGHEKLFF. The CDR3 DNA reads as TGTGCCAGCAGCTTCGGGACAGGTCACGAAAAACTGTTTTTT. The chain has TRBV13 and TRBJ1-4; 8 nucleotides line up with TRBD1. The V segment lost 3 bases and the J segment 8 bases; nucleotides outside the gene matches: 5. In germline, CDR1 is PRHDT, CDR2 FYEKMQ (reference sequence). The length of the CDR3 is 14 residues.

This rearrangement joins TRBV19 to TRBJ2-5, with a weak D call TRBD1 (5 bases). Germline CDR1 is LNHDA and CDR2 is SQIVND (reference sequence). The CDR3 has 14 residues. Trimming left V 7 bases short and J 5 bases short, with 17 bases between. CDR3 in DNA: TGTGCCAGTAAAGCGACAGATAGTTTGGAGACCCAGTACTTC. Its translation is CASKATDSLETQYF. The full variable domain, rest sourced from reference TRBV19 and TRBJ2-5, is DGGITQSPKYLFRKEGQNVTLSCEQNLNHDAMYWYRQDPGQGLRLIYYSQIVNDFQKGDIAEGYSVSREKKESFPLTVTSAQKNPTAFYLCASKATDSLETQYFGPGTRLLVL.

The genes are TRBV7-2 and TRBJ1-5; D call uncertain. Trimming cost V 3 bases and J 2 bases, with 11 bases left between them. This CDR3 is built from 15 residues. Germline V CDR1 and CDR2: SGHTA, FQGNSA. The CDR3 nucleotides are TGTGCCAGCAGCTTGTATGCGTTCGGCAATCAGCCCCAGCATTTT. Its protein product is CASSLYAFGNQPQHF.

The V gene is TRBV7-9, the J gene TRBJ2-1, with no clear D. Germline V gives CDR1 SEHNR, CDR2 FQNEAQ (reference sequence). V shed 2 bases and J shed 6 bases, with 8 bases lying between them. The CDR3 runs 13 residues. The CDR3 region has the DNA TGTGCCAGCAGCTTAATCGGCGGCAATGAGCAGTTCTTC. It specifies CASSLIGGNEQFF. Filled out from reference TRBV7-9 and TRBJ2-1, the complete variable domain reads DTGVSQNPRHKITKRGQNVTFRCDPISEHNRLYWYRQTLGQGPEFLTYFQNEAQLEKSRLLSDRFSAERPKGSFSTLEIQRTEQGDSAMYLCASSLIGGNEQFFGPGTRLTVL.

This chain uses TRBV30 with TRBJ1-1; no clear D gene. CDR1 and CDR2 from the germline V gene are GTSNPN and SVGIG (reference sequence). Trimming took off 2 bases at V and 0 bases at J, with 16 bases between the two ends. The CDR3 extends over 16 amino acids. CDR3 sequence: CAWSTGQRTMNTEAFF. Here the CDR3 DNA reads TGTGCCTGGAGTACTGGTCAGCGAACCATGAACACTGAAGCTTTCTTT.

The chain is built from TRBV28 and TRBJ2-2, with 10 bases fitting TRBD1. CDR1 is MDHEN, CDR2 SYDVKM, per germline. There are 14 residues in the CDR3. The J segment lost 7 bases and the V segment lost 8 bases, leaving 7 bases of the junction unmatched. This chain's CDR3 is CASYGTGVNGELFF. As DNA, the CDR3 is TGTGCCAGCTACGGGACAGGGGTTAACGGGGAGCTGTTTTTT.

The chain couples TRBV7-9 to TRBJ2-1, with 8 positions matching TRBD2. Losses at the gene ends were 4 bases for V and 5 bases for J; bases not matched to a gene: 13. Germline loops: CDR1 SEHNR, CDR2 FQNEAQ (reference sequence). CDR3 length: 17 residues. The CDR3 nucleotides read TGTGCCAGCAGCTCCCTCTCATCGGGGGGGAAAAACAATGAGCAGTTCTTC. Translating it yields CASSSLSSGGKNNEQFF.

This sequence joins TRBV5-1 and TRBJ1-1, with 9 bases lining up with TRBD1. J gave up 3 bases and V 3 bases, and 18 bases lay outside the gene matches. The CDR3 has 19 residues. Germline lookup yields CDR1 SGHRS and CDR2 YFSETQ. The CDR3 DNA follows: TGCGCCAGCAGCTGGGGGACAGGGTTGACCCCCGTAAAGGACACTGAAGCTTTCTTT. Translation gives CASSWGTGLTPVKDTEAFF. Full variable domain (missing parts from reference TRBV5-1 and TRBJ1-1): KAGVTQTPRYLIKTRGQQVTLSCSPISGHRSVSWYQQTPGQGLQFLFEYFSETQRNKGNFPGRFSGRQFSNSRSEMNVSTLELGDSALYLCASSWGTGLTPVKDTEAFFGQGTRLTVV.

This clone was seen once. CDR3 residues: CASTDSGGKQGARGEQYF. The CDR3, as DNA: TGTGCCAGCACCGATTCAGGGGGGAAACAGGGGGCGCGAGGCGAGCAGTACTTC. The V gene is TRBV2, the J gene TRBJ2-7, with 9 bases identical to TRBD1. Germline V gene data show CDR1 as SNHLY and CDR2 as FYNNEI. The CDR3 loop spans 18 amino acids. V was pared by 7 bases and J by 6 bases, with 22 bases of the junction left unmatched.

The CDR3 coding sequence is TGCAGCGTTGACGCGGGCCCTGCAGATACGCAGTATTTT. This translates into CSVDAGPADTQYF. The rearrangement links TRBV29-1 to TRBJ2-3; D may be TRBD2 (5 bases). The germline V and J ends were trimmed by 3 bases and 4 bases, with 11 bases remaining between them. The V gene's germline CDR1 is SQVTM and CDR2 ANQGSEA. CDR3 length equals 13 residues.

The V and J genes are TRBV5-6 and TRBJ2-5, with D perhaps TRBD2 (6 bases). Germline V lookup: CDR1 SGHDT, CDR2 YYEEEE. With 2 bases removed from V and 5 bases from J, the gap between germline ends came to 22 bases. The length of the CDR3 is 17 residues. CDR3: CASSFLNSGPYRETQYF. In DNA form, the CDR3 reads TGTGCCAGCAGCTTCCTTAATAGCGGCCCATACAGGGAGACCCAGTACTTC.

This chain connects TRBV5-1 to TRBJ2-1; 7 nucleotides match TRBD2. V lost 4 bases, J lost 5 bases, and 6 bases stayed unmatched. Germline V gene lookup returns CDR1 SGHRS and CDR2 YFSETQ. This CDR3 has 14 amino acids. The CDR3 bases are TGCGCCAGCAGCCTTGGACTAGTCGACAATGAGCAGTTCTTC. The encoded protein is CASSLGLVDNEQFF.

This chain's CDR3 is CASRYRVIYGYTF. The CDR3 DNA reads TGTGCCAGCAGGTACAGGGTTATCTATGGCTACACCTTC. The V call is TRBV2, the J call TRBJ1-2, with D tentatively TRBD1 (6 bases). The V end was cut by 6 bases, the J end by 4 bases, with 12 bases between. The germline V gene has CDR1 SNHLY and CDR2 FYNNEI. The CDR3 spans 13 residues.

The chain couples TRBV11-1 to TRBJ1-1; TRBD1 matches 9 bases. V shed 5 bases and J 10 bases; nucleotides not matched to a gene: 8. There are 13 residues in the CDR3. CDR1 and CDR2 from the germline V gene are SGHAT and FQDESV (reference sequence). The CDR3 nucleotides read TGTGCCAGCAGCGTCCGGGACAGGGAGGGAGCTTTCTTT. Translated: CASSVRDREGAFF.

The chain employs TRBV18 and TRBJ2-7, with 11 bases that match TRBD2. The CDR3 runs to 15 residues. Per the germline V gene, CDR1 is KGHSH and CDR2 is LQKENI. The ends lost 3 bases at V and 2 bases at J; junction bases unmatched: 3. The CDR3 nucleotides are TGTGCCAGCTCACCGTCTAGCGGGAGGACCTACGAGCAGTACTTC. Its protein product is CASSPSSGRTYEQYF.

V is TRBV24-1 and J is TRBJ2-2, with 9 bases lining up with TRBD1. V was pared by 7 bases and J by 1 base, with 6 bases of the junction left unmatched. Germline V gives CDR1 KGHDR, CDR2 SFDVKD. This CDR3 has 16 residues. Written as DNA, the CDR3 is TGTGCCACCAGCGTCAGGGGACAGGGGAACACCGGGGAGCTGTTTTTT. It yields the protein CATSVRGQGNTGELFF.

This rearrangement joins TRBV24-1 to TRBJ2-1; D is possibly TRBD1 (7 bases). Trimming removed 1 base from V and 8 bases from J, with 20 bases in between. CDR3 length: 17 residues. The germline V gene encodes CDR1 KGHDR and CDR2 SFDVKD. CDR3 loop: CATSDFGTQGGVYEQFF. Written as DNA, the CDR3 is TGTGCCACCAGTGATTTTGGAACCCAGGGGGGTGTCTATGAGCAGTTCTTC.

The chain joins TRBV10-1 to TRBJ2-2; 7 nucleotides match TRBD2. From germline, CDR1 is WNHNN and CDR2 SYGVQD (reference sequence). The CDR3 length is 15 residues. The ends lost 4 bases at V and 2 bases at J; junction bases unmatched: 4. CDR3 sequence (DNA): TGCGCCAGCAGTGTAGCGGGTACTAACACCGGGGAGCTGTTTTTT. It translates to CASSVAGTNTGELFF.

The rearrangement uses TRBV7-6 and TRBJ2-1; 12 positions match TRBD2. Germline assignment: CDR1 SGHVS and CDR2 FNYEAQ. This CDR3 contains 16 residues. Trimming at V came to 2 bases and at J to 10 bases, leaving 9 bases not matched to a gene. The CDR3 DNA reads as TGTGCCAGCAGCTTAACGGTCAGGGGGACTAGCGGGGAGCAGTTCTTC. This translates into CASSLTVRGTSGEQFF.

The V and J genes are TRBV5-1 and TRBJ1-2; 8 bases match TRBD1. The CDR3 is made up of 14 amino acids. Germline CDR1 and CDR2: SGHRS and YFSETQ. V was pared by 4 bases and J by 9 bases, with 11 bases of the junction left unmatched. CDR3: CASSADRGKESYTF. The CDR3 bases are TGCGCCAGCAGCGCCGACAGGGGCAAGGAGAGCTACACCTTC.

CDR3 residues: CAISENRGTEAFF. CDR3 bases: TGTGCCATCAGTGAAAACAGGGGCACTGAAGCTTTCTTT. The chain is built from TRBV10-3 and TRBJ1-1; 7 bases line up with TRBD1. This CDR3 has 13 residues. V dropped 3 bases and J dropped 4; count of bases not matched to a gene: 2. Germline V lookup: CDR1 ENHRY, CDR2 SYGVKD.

Here the CDR3 DNA reads TGCAGTTCGAGAAGTGGAAACACCATATATTTT. This translates into CSSRSGNTIYF. The rearrangement links TRBV20-1 to TRBJ1-3; no definite D call. The CDR3 is 11 residues long. The germline V and J ends were trimmed by 8 bases and 3 bases, with 8 bases remaining between them. Germline CDR1 DFQATT, CDR2 SNEGSKA (reference sequence).

This rearrangement joins TRBV6-5 to TRBJ1-3; 7 positions match TRBD1. Germline V gene data show CDR1 as MNHEY and CDR2 as SVGAGI. Losses at the gene ends were 5 bases for V and 7 bases for J; bases not matched to a gene: 5. The CDR3 length is 13 residues. The CDR3 DNA follows: TGTGCCAGCAGTCCCCCAGGGGGGAACACCATATATTTT. Its protein product is CASSPPGGNTIYF.

The chain employs TRBV11-2 and TRBJ2-1, with D possibly being TRBD1 (6 bases). Germline CDR1 reads SGHAT; CDR2 reads FQNNGV. V dropped 0 bases and J dropped 5 bases, with 17 bases sitting between them. This CDR3 contains 17 residues. In DNA, the CDR3 is TGTGCCAGCAGCTTAGAGGTAGCGCAGGGGCGAAACAATGAGCAGTTCTTC. This sequence encodes CASSLEVAQGRNNEQFF.

The rearrangement links TRBV12-3 or TRBV12-4 to TRBJ1-2, with TRBD1 matching 8 bases. The CDR3 loop spans 13 amino acids. The J segment lost 2 bases and the V segment lost 11 bases, leaving 7 bases of the junction unmatched. The CDR3 spells CASGRTGNYGYTF. As DNA, the CDR3 is TGTGCCTCGGGGAGGACAGGGAACTATGGCTACACCTTC.

The V and J genes are TRBV5-1 and TRBJ2-5, with D possibly being TRBD1 (6 bases). In germline, CDR1 is SGHRS, CDR2 YFSETQ. V lost 0 bases and J 5 bases, leaving 20 bases between the germline ends. This CDR3 region has 17 residues. This CDR3 reads CASSLETGWGSIETQYF. The CDR3 nucleotides read TGCGCCAGCAGCTTGGAAACAGGGTGGGGGTCAATCGAGACCCAGTACTTC.

This clone was recorded at least ten times. The chain is built from TRBV5-1 and TRBJ1-2; the D is unclear. The CDR3 length is 15 residues. Germline CDR1 and CDR2: SGHRS and YFSETQ. Trimming stripped 1 base from V and 0 bases from J, with 10 bases between. The CDR3 nucleotides read TGCGCCAGCAGCTTGTTGGCAGAAGCTAACTATGGCTACACCTTC. It is translated as CASSLLAEANYGYTF.